The 20 T cell receptor beta chains presented below share a single source sample, sequenced in a study of blood T cells in healthy people across ages. Sample-barcoded 5' priming and a J-beta primer mix drove a second PCR of about 6 to 12 cycles. One entry per CDR3 protein, called by TCRdb with MiXCR from the 5' RACE reads. Found here are over 1,500,000 distinct CDR3 sequences, 35% to 50% of them singletons; the top ten hold around 23%. The sequenced sample was blood. These receptor sequences come from a human donor in good health.

The chain links TRBV10-3 to TRBJ1-2, with 9 bases aligning to TRBD1. The CDR3 spans 17 residues. V shed 4 bases and J 2 bases; nucleotides not matched to a gene: 11. CDR1 is ENHRY and CDR2 is SYGVKD in the germline V gene. CDR3 DNA sequence: TGTGCCATCAGTGGCCCCGGGACAGGGAATTCAAACTATGGCTACACCTTC. Translating it yields CAISGPGTGNSNYGYTF.

The table lists this clonotype with many counts. The chain is built from TRBV7-3 and TRBJ2-4, with D hard to call. The ends were cut back, 0 bases at V and 8 bases at J, with 11 bases in the middle. Germline values: CDR1 SGHTA, CDR2 FQGTGA. This CDR3 has 14 amino acids. In DNA form, the CDR3 reads TGTGCCAGCAGCTTAACTGGGGTTCGGGACATTCAGTACTTC. Its translation: CASSLTGVRDIQYF.

This rearrangement joins TRBV11-3 to TRBJ2-2; 7 positions agree with TRBD1. V trimming: 6 bases; J trimming: 2 bases; junction bases outside the gene matches: 6. CDR1 and CDR2 (germline): SGHNT, YENEEA. The CDR3 loop spans 15 amino acids. Written as DNA, the CDR3 is TGTGCCAGCAGGTACCGGGACAGCAACACCGGGGAGCTGTTTTTT. As protein: CASRYRDSNTGELFF.

A few counts support this clonotype. At one of its ends the junction is not consistent with the germline gene, which may arise from a read error. The chain has TRBV27 and TRBJ2-6, with D uncertain. CDR1 is MNHEY and CDR2 is SMNVEV in the germline V gene (reference sequence). This CDR3 is 14 amino acids long. CDR3 sequence reads: CAGSPGSGANVLTF. CDR3 bases: TGTGCCGGCAGTCCCGGGTCTGGGGCCAACGTCCTGACTTTC.

This clonotype was seen more than once but under ten times. A junction end diverges from the germline sequence, so it may reflect a read error. The rearrangement joins TRBV6-5 to TRBJ2-1; 16 bases are a match to TRBD2. The CDR3 spans 14 residues. Germline V CDR1 and CDR2: MNHEY, SVGAGI. The CDR3 spells CASIPGLAGGPTVF. The CDR3, as DNA: TGTGCCAGCATCCCGGGACTAGCGGGGGGGCCAACGGTCTTC.

The gene calls are TRBV24-1 and TRBJ1-1; maybe TRBD1 (6 bases). V was clipped by 2 bases and J by 5 bases, with 8 bases between them. The CDR3 extends over 13 amino acids. CDR1 KGHDR and CDR2 SFDVKD come from the germline V gene. Written as DNA, the CDR3 is TGTGCCACCAGTGATTGGGGACAAACTGAAGCTTTCTTT. It specifies CATSDWGQTEAFF.

The rearrangement uses TRBV12-5 and TRBJ1-1; D not certain. Trimming took 3 bases from V and 1 from J, leaving 6 bases between them. This CDR3 contains 13 residues. In germline, CDR1 is LGHNT, CDR2 FRNRAP. CDR3 residues: CASGLTANTEAFF. The CDR3 DNA is TGTGCTAGTGGTTTAACAGCGAACACTGAAGCTTTCTTT.

The rearrangement uses TRBV6-2 or TRBV6-3 and TRBJ1-5; D uncertain. The germline V gene encodes CDR1 MNHEY and CDR2 SVGEGT. The V end lost 6 bases, the J end lost 2 bases, and 17 bases lay between the germline ends. CDR3 length equals 16 residues. The CDR3 is CASRPLVRRRNQPQHF. CDR3 nucleotides: TGTGCCAGCAGACCCCTCGTCCGTAGACGCAATCAGCCCCAGCATTTT.

This clonotype was observed a handful of times. This chain uses TRBV19 with TRBJ1-2; possibly TRBD1 for D (5 bases). The CDR3 contains 13 residues. Germline V gene sequence: CDR1 LNHDA, CDR2 SQIVND (reference sequence). V gave up 2 bases and J gave up 2 bases, with 6 bases separating them. CDR3 DNA sequence: TGTGCCAGTAGTATATACAGGAACTATGGCTACACCTTC. This gives the protein CASSIYRNYGYTF.

This clonotype has a handful of counts. The J gene is TRBJ2-3, the V gene TRBV12-3 or TRBV12-4, with TRBD1 matching over 7 bases. The junction had 6 bases not matched to a gene; V was cut back by 8 bases and J by 4 bases. CDR3 length: 13 residues. This CDR3 is CASCSGGADTQYF. The CDR3 DNA is TGTGCCAGCTGCTCAGGGGGAGCAGATACGCAGTATTTT.

This chain links TRBV7-2 with TRBJ1-6; no clear D. CDR1 SGHTA and CDR2 FQGNSA come from the germline V gene. Trimming cost V 6 bases and J 10 bases, with 13 bases left between them. This CDR3 has 13 amino acids. This chain's CDR3 is CASSSVIISPLHF. In nucleotides, the CDR3 is TGTGCCAGCAGTTCCGTGATCATATCACCCCTCCACTTT.

V usage is TRBV12-3 or TRBV12-4 and J usage is TRBJ2-3; the match to TRBD2 covers 10 bases. CDR3 length: 17 amino acids. With 5 bases clipped from V and 3 bases from J, the junction kept 11 bases outside the gene matches. Written as DNA, the CDR3 is TGTGCCAGCAGTCGCCGGATCGGACTAGCGGTTACAGATACGCAGTATTTT. Protein sequence: CASSRRIGLAVTDTQYF.

This clonotype was counted a few times. J is TRBJ2-3 and V is TRBV18; the D gene is possibly TRBD1 (5 bases). Germline CDR1 and CDR2: KGHSH and LQKENI. Trimming stripped 3 bases from V and 8 bases from J, with 9 bases between. This CDR3 region has 12 residues. The CDR3 DNA sequence: TGTGCCAGCTCACCCGTGCAGGGTACGCAGTATTTT. Translating it yields CASSPVQGTQYF.

As concerns this clonotype: A junction boundary mismatches the germline segment, possibly from a read error. The chain employs TRBV9 and TRBJ2-5; 8 nucleotides match TRBD2. TRBJ2-7 explains the end of the DNA better; the J call may be wrong. The CDR3 runs to 15 residues. Germline V gives CDR1 SGDLS, CDR2 YYNGEE. The CDR3 here is CASGVGSGVTYEQYF. The CDR3 DNA follows: TGTGCCAGCGGCGTAGGTAGCGGGGTCACCTACGAGCAGTACTTC.

The chain links TRBV10-3 to TRBJ2-5; tentative D call: TRBD1 (9 bases). The J call may be mistaken, given a closer DNA end match to TRBJ2-7. Germline lookup yields CDR1 ENHRY and CDR2 SYGVKD. The CDR3 covers 13 residues. For the CDR3, the DNA is TGTGCCACCGGGGGGGACAGGGCCTACGAGCAGTACTTC. As protein: CATGGDRAYEQYF.

This chain links TRBV3-1 with TRBJ1-2, with a weak D call TRBD1 (6 bases). V was pared by 5 bases and J by 6 bases, with 16 bases between. The germline CDR1 and CDR2 sequences are LGHDT and YNNKEL (reference sequence). The CDR3 is made up of 14 amino acids. DNA of the CDR3: TGTGCCAGCAGCTTGGACTCGGGGGCCCATGGCTACACCTTC. It specifies CASSLDSGAHGYTF.

This chain uses TRBV5-1 with TRBJ1-2; D remains unclear. This CDR3 is 13 amino acids long. CDR1 and CDR2 (germline): SGHRS, YFSETQ. Trimming shortened V by 7 bases and J by 6 bases, and 16 bases separated the two germline ends. The CDR3 DNA sequence: TGCGCCAGCGGGGAGCCCATGGATAATGGCTACACCTTC. It codes for CASGEPMDNGYTF.

This clonotype was detected a few times. The gene calls are TRBV7-2 and TRBJ1-2, with 7 positions matching TRBD1. The V and J ends lost 5 bases and 6 bases, in that order; junction bases with no gene match: 12. Germline-derived CDR1 and CDR2 are SGHTA and FQGNSA. This CDR3 has 15 residues. CDR3 coding DNA: TGTGCCAGCAGCCCGAACTCAGACAGGGTGGATGGCTACACCTTC. This translates into CASSPNSDRVDGYTF.

V is TRBV10-3 and J is TRBJ2-2; 7 nucleotides agree with TRBD1. Germline CDR1 reads ENHRY; CDR2 reads SYGVKD. This CDR3 region has 16 residues. The V gene end was trimmed by 7 bases and the J gene end by 6 bases; junction bases not matched to a gene: 14. Written as DNA, the CDR3 is TGTGCCATCAAAAACCTTATCTCAGGGGGAGCCGGGGAGCTGTTTTTT. Its translation is CAIKNLISGGAGELFF.

This clonotype was counted ten times or more. V and J are TRBV29-1 and TRBJ2-7; 7 bases map to TRBD2. The trim removed 4 bases at V and 2 bases at J, leaving 2 bases unmatched. Germline CDR1 SQVTM, CDR2 ANQGSEA. The length of the CDR3 is 12 residues. CDR3 in DNA: TGCAGCGTTGGGGGGGGACCCTACGAGCAGTACTTC. Translation gives CSVGGGPYEQYF.